In its sample, the clone carrying this T cell receptor beta chain was seen many times. Its antigen is still unknown. These data originate in a study of Graves' ophthalmopathy and Graves' hyperthyroidism. Beta-chain TCR CDR3 regions were amplified from RNA transcripts. The first-round RT-PCR employed HTBI primers together with the Qiagen OneStep RT-PCR kit. A multiplex PCR was then performed as the second round. TCRdb independently ran MiXCR on the multiplex PCR reads; one entry per CDR3 protein. The table has about 590,000 distinct CDR3 sequences, under 40% seen once. Study-wide results and limits: Stable hyperthyroidism and ophthalmopathy were told apart by a 13-signature model, which achieved 85% to 90% sensitivity and over 65% specificity.

V was clipped by 4 bases and J by 3 bases, with 3 bases between them. Germline assignment: CDR1 MNHNS and CDR2 SASEGT. This CDR3 spans 11 amino acids. The TCR comes from an adult man with Graves' hyperthyroidism. V usage is TRBV6-1 and J usage is TRBJ2-5; D gene ambiguous. The sequenced material came from peripheral blood or thyroid tissue (not recorded which). CDR3 protein: CASSGKETQYF. Here the CDR3 DNA reads TGTGCCAGCAGTGGAAAAGAGACCCAGTACTTC.